These 23 T cell receptor beta chains originate from one sample sequenced in a study of CD8+CD57+ T cells in acquired aplastic anemia (dated by TCRdb to the late 2010s). Expansion of CD8+CD57+ cells had been shown by flow cytometry in the patients chosen for sequencing. TCRdb lists the instrument as Illumina HiSeq 2000. Profiling of TCR beta VDJ combinations and CDR3 sequences used genomic DNA as the template. Starting from the raw public reads, TCRdb applied fastp trimming at Q25, assembled clones with MiXCR and retained in-frame beta chains. For every CDR3 protein sequence, its rows merge into one entry that carries the most common genes and DNA. This sample lists over 150,000 distinct CDR3 sequences; around half were detected once. Jointly, the top ten make up around 12% of the sample. The sequencing sample was made of sorted CD4+, CD8+, or CD8+CD57+ T cells (not recorded which) from PBMCs. These receptors were obtained from a human donor with aplastic anemia.

The CDR3 loop is CASSQGSGGGWNTEAFF. CDR3 nucleotides: TGCGCCAGCAGCCAAGGATCGGGGGGGGGGTGGAACACTGAAGCTTTCTTT. The V gene is TRBV4-1, the J gene TRBJ1-1; a weak D match, TRBD1 (5 bases). Germline V gene lookup returns CDR1 MGHRA and CDR2 YSYEKL. V was trimmed by 1 base and J by 1 base, leaving 16 bases between them. The CDR3 consists of 17 residues.

This clonotype has only a few counts. This chain uses TRBV29-1 with TRBJ2-3; 8 bases line up with TRBD1. Germline trimming cut 1 base from V and 6 bases from J; bases unmatched to any gene: 9. Germline CDR1 and CDR2: SQVTM and ANQGSEA. This CDR3 has 15 amino acids. The CDR3 coding sequence is TGCAGCGTTGAAGGAGGGAGGACAGGGATGGATACGCAGTATTTT. It encodes CSVEGGRTGMDTQYF.

Here the CDR3 reads CASSTPHRPGQGDSPLHF. The DNA of the CDR3 is TGTGCCAGTAGTACTCCCCATAGACCGGGACAGGGGGATTCACCCCTCCACTTT. V usage is TRBV19 and J usage is TRBJ1-6; 11 bases fit TRBD1. The V gene end was trimmed by 4 bases and the J gene end by 8 bases; junction bases not matched to a gene: 13. The germline CDR1 and CDR2 sequences are LNHDA and SQIVND (reference sequence). The CDR3 runs 18 residues.

The genes are TRBV4-2 and TRBJ2-5; TRBD2 matches at 10 bases. The germline gives CDR1 LGHNA, CDR2 YNFKEQ. This CDR3 is built from 19 residues. V shed 1 base and J 0 bases; nucleotides not matched to a gene: 11. Here the CDR3 reads CASSQGAASGGPYQETQYF. For the CDR3, the DNA is TGTGCCAGCAGCCAAGGGGCGGCTAGCGGGGGTCCGTACCAAGAGACCCAGTACTTC.

This chain joins TRBV6-2 or TRBV6-3 and TRBJ2-5; D might be TRBD2 (6 bases). CDR3 size: 15 residues. Germline CDR1 and CDR2: MNHEY and SVGEGT. Trimming took 6 bases from V and 2 from J, leaving 16 bases between them. The CDR3 DNA sequence: TGTGCCAGCAGCCGAGACGGGACTTCTCAAGAGACCCAGTACTTC. Its protein product is CASSRDGTSQETQYF.

This CDR3 reads CASSSPGRNEQFF. The CDR3 coding sequence is TGTGCCAGCAGCTCCCCAGGGCGAAATGAGCAGTTCTTC. The rearrangement links TRBV7-2 to TRBJ2-1, with D tentatively TRBD1 (5 bases). The CDR3 is made up of 13 amino acids. CDR1 and CDR2 from the germline V gene are SGHTA and FQGNSA. V shed 4 bases and J shed 7 bases, with 11 bases lying between them.

In regard to this clonotype: Relative to the germline gene, one junction end is altered; a read error may explain this. The genes are TRBV10-3 and TRBJ1-6, with D possibly being TRBD1 (5 bases). CDR3 length: 13 amino acids. Per germline, CDR1 ENHRY and CDR2 SYGVKD. Here the CDR3 reads CAISGTWDSPPHF. The CDR3 bases are TGTGCCATCAGCGGGACTTGGGATTCACCCCCCCACTTT.

The sample holds many counts of this clonotype. The rearrangement joins TRBV14 to TRBJ2-2; perhaps TRBD2 as D (7 bases). This CDR3 is 16 amino acids long. The ends were cut back, 6 bases at V and 5 bases at J, with 19 bases in the middle. The germline CDR1 and CDR2 sequences are SGHDN and FVKESK. The CDR3 coding sequence is TGTGCCAGCAGACCCGGGGACACCGGGAGGACCGGGGAGCTGTTTTTT. Translating gives CASRPGDTGRTGELFF.

The genes are TRBV5-6 and TRBJ1-3; weak D call: TRBD1 (6 bases). The V end lost 0 bases, the J end lost 5 bases, and 18 bases lay between the germline ends. Germline lookup yields CDR1 SGHDT and CDR2 YYEEEE. This CDR3 region has 17 residues. The CDR3 is CASSLAGTGQHRNTIYF. CDR3 in DNA: TGTGCCAGCAGCTTGGCGGGGACCGGACAGCACCGAAACACCATATATTTT.

This chain links TRBV2 with TRBJ2-1; 10 bases fit TRBD2. Germline CDR1 is SNHLY and CDR2 is FYNNEI. V lost 3 bases and J lost 6; bases outside the gene matches: 5. The CDR3 contains 15 residues. The CDR3 region has the DNA TGTGCCAGCAGTGAGGCAGTAGCGGGGGGCAATGAGCAGTTCTTC. Amino acid sequence: CASSEAVAGGNEQFF.

This clonotype occurred many times. The rearrangement links TRBV20-1 to TRBJ1-6, with D maybe TRBD1 (5 bases). The CDR3 contains 19 residues. CDR1 and CDR2 from the germline V gene are DFQATT and SNEGSKA (reference sequence). The V end lost 0 bases, the J end lost 4 bases, and 22 bases lay between the germline ends. Written as DNA, the CDR3 is TGCAGTGCTAGAGAAACCGAAATCGGGGCCTCGGGTTATAATTCACCCCTCCACTTT. It specifies CSARETEIGASGYNSPLHF.

This clonotype was detected only a few times. This chain uses TRBV4-3 with TRBJ1-5; the match to TRBD1 covers 9 bases. Germline-derived CDR1 and CDR2 are LGHNA and YSLEER. With 11 bases clipped from V and 0 bases from J, the junction kept 5 bases outside the gene matches. The CDR3 contains 14 residues. The CDR3 loop is CAAGTGPSNQPQHF. For the CDR3, the DNA is TGCGCCGCTGGGACAGGGCCTAGCAATCAGCCCCAGCATTTT.

This clonotype was detected only a few times. The J gene is TRBJ2-1, the V gene TRBV6-2 or TRBV6-3; D gene unclear. The V end was cut by 2 bases, the J end by 0 bases, with 11 bases between. There are 16 residues in the CDR3. Germline-derived CDR1 and CDR2 are MNHEY and SVGEGT. The CDR3 region has the DNA TGTGCCAGCAGTTACCAGCTACCTGGCTCCTACAATGAGCAGTTCTTC. Translated: CASSYQLPGSYNEQFF.

V usage is TRBV20-1 and J usage is TRBJ2-3; perhaps TRBD1 as D (5 bases). Germline CDR1 reads DFQATT; CDR2 reads SNEGSKA (reference sequence). This CDR3 is built from 13 residues. V was shortened by 0 bases and J by 6 bases, with 10 bases between the two germline ends. The CDR3 sequence: CSAREGARDTQYF. CDR3 DNA sequence: TGCAGTGCTAGAGAAGGGGCACGCGATACGCAGTATTTT.

In its sample, this clonotype was seen many times. This chain connects TRBV9 to TRBJ1-1, with no clear D. Germline CDR1 is SGDLS and CDR2 is YYNGEE. Trimming took off 0 bases at V and 1 base at J, with 10 bases between the two ends. The CDR3 spans 15 residues. CDR3 amino acids: CASSVVSERNTEAFF. The CDR3, as DNA: TGTGCCAGCAGCGTAGTGAGCGAGCGGAACACTGAAGCTTTCTTT.

This chain links TRBV11-2 with TRBJ1-1; the match to TRBD1 covers 10 bases. V lost 8 bases to trimming and J lost 4 bases; unmatched junction nucleotides: 13. CDR3 length: 16 amino acids. Germline assignment: CDR1 SGHAT and CDR2 FQNNGV. The CDR3 sequence is CASLIPKTGGGTEAFF. CDR3 DNA: TGTGCCAGCCTCATTCCTAAGACAGGGGGCGGCACTGAAGCTTTCTTT.

This chain joins TRBV29-1 and TRBJ2-2, with 10 positions matching TRBD1. From germline, CDR1 is SQVTM and CDR2 ANQGSEA. The V gene end was trimmed by 7 bases and the J gene end by 7 bases; junction bases not matched to a gene: 0. The CDR3 extends over 11 amino acids. CDR3 protein: CSGTGGGELFF. The CDR3 nucleotides are TGCAGCGGGACAGGGGGCGGGGAGCTGTTTTTT.

This clonotype was observed many times. V is TRBV10-2 and J is TRBJ1-2, with 7 nucleotides matching TRBD1. This CDR3 has 14 residues. V lost 6 bases and J lost 6; bases outside the gene matches: 10. Germline CDR1 reads WSHSY; CDR2 reads SAAADI. CDR3 sequence (DNA): TGCGCCAGCAGCCCCAGGGGGACCCTGGATGGCTACACCTTC. Translated, it gives CASSPRGTLDGYTF.

The gene calls are TRBV19 and TRBJ2-7; TRBD1 matches at 9 bases. Germline trimming cut 8 bases from V and 2 bases from J; bases unmatched to any gene: 10. CDR3 size: 15 residues. The germline V gene has CDR1 LNHDA and CDR2 SQIVND (reference sequence). Written as DNA, the CDR3 is TGTGCCAGTCTCCCGGGACAGGGATACGCCTACGAGCAGTACTTC. Residues: CASLPGQGYAYEQYF.

The chain combines TRBV3-1 with TRBJ2-5; D remains unclear. The germline V gene has CDR1 LGHDT and CDR2 YNNKEL (reference sequence). V was clipped by 2 bases and J by 5 bases, with 9 bases between them. The CDR3 is made up of 13 amino acids. The CDR3 region is CASSQSDGETQYF. CDR3 DNA sequence: TGTGCCAGCAGCCAATCAGATGGGGAGACCCAGTACTTC.

As concerns this clonotype: One base away lies a much larger clone, so this may be a sequencing read error. The chain carries TRBV7-8 and TRBJ1-4, with 10 bases fitting TRBD1. The germline CDR1 and CDR2 sequences are SGHVS and FQNEAQ. V dropped 5 bases and J dropped 10; count of bases not matched to a gene: 7. The CDR3 contains 14 residues. The DNA of the CDR3 is TGTGCCAGCAGCCGGGACAGGGGTCTTGGAAAACTGTTTTTT. Translation gives CASSRDRGLGKLFF.

Concerning this clonotype: A read error may produce the germline difference seen at one junction end. This sequence joins TRBV7-9 and TRBJ2-7; no firm D call. This CDR3 spans 13 amino acids. Germline CDR1 reads SEHNR; CDR2 reads FQNEAQ (reference sequence). The CDR3 DNA reads TGTGCCAGCTCTTGGGCCGACTCCTATGAGCAGTACTTC. It translates to CASSWADSYEQYF.

The V gene is TRBV20-1, the J gene TRBJ2-7; maybe TRBD2 (5 bases). The CDR3 consists of 13 residues. The V gene's germline CDR1 is DFQATT and CDR2 SNEGSKA (reference sequence). V was cut by 6 bases and J by 9 bases, with 21 bases left in between. Here the CDR3 reads CSASIGVGTRQYF. CDR3 DNA: TGCAGTGCCAGCATCGGGGTGGGCACCAGGCAGTACTTC.